A selection of T cell receptor beta chains follows, all from one sample in a study of blood T cell repertoires in COVID-19. Sequencing was performed with immunoSEQ multiplex PCR; in TCRdb, only in-frame clones are kept and a portion is missing. The sample has fewer than 200,000 clones, 80% to 90% seen once. The material sequenced was peripheral blood. The receptors shown here come from a man aged 50 to 60 with active or convalescent COVID-19. Each CDR3 is given with its conserved first and last residue. D genes are given only for firm matches. Expanded clones get a size class; other rows say once, few or many, or leave the size out.

v_call	clone_size	j_call	d_call	cdr3_nt	cdr3_aa
TRBV19	-	TRBJ1-2	TRBD1	TGTGCCAGTGTACAGGGGGCGGTAGGCTACACCTTC	CASVQGAVGYTF
TRBV3-1/TRBV3-2	-	TRBJ1-2	-	TGTGCCAGCAGCCAAGGAGGGCCTGGCTACACCTTC	CASSQGGPGYTF
TRBV28	-	TRBJ1-1	-	TGTGCCAGCAGTTCGACAGGTAAAATGAACACTGAAGCTTTCTTT	CASSSTGKMNTEAFF
TRBV19	-	TRBJ1-1	TRBD1	TGTGCCAGTAGGGACAGGGGGAGACACACTGAAGCTTTCTTT	CASRDRGRHTEAFF
TRBV28	-	TRBJ2-7	-	TGTGCCAGCACAGGTACAGGGAGAGGCTCCTACGAGCAGTACTTC	CASTGTGRGSYEQYF
TRBV2	-	TRBJ1-1	TRBD1	TGTGCCAGCATCGACAGGGCAACTGAAGCTTTCTTT	CASIDRATEAFF
TRBV19	-	TRBJ1-1	-	TGTGCCAGTAGTATGGGGAGGAACACTGAAGCTTTCTTT	CASSMGRNTEAFF
TRBV9	-	TRBJ2-2	TRBD2	TGTGCCAGCAGCGTAGTTAGCGGGAGTTACACCGGGGAGCTGTTTTTT	CASSVVSGSYTGELFF
TRBV6-5	few	TRBJ1-3	-	TGTGCCAGCAGACCGGGAAACTCTGGAAACACCATATATTTT	CASRPGNSGNTIYF
TRBV9	-	TRBJ1-3	-	TGTGCCAGCAGCGTAGTGCAAAGCTTAACTCCTGGAAACACCATATATTTT	CASSVVQSLTPGNTIYF
TRBV30	-	TRBJ1-4	-	TGTGCCTGGAGTGTACTAGATGAAAAACTGTTTTTT	CAWSVLDEKLFF
TRBV19	-	TRBJ2-7	-	TGTGCCAGTAGTATAGCAGGGTACAGTAACGAGCAGTACTTC	CASSIAGYSNEQYF
TRBV6-5	-	TRBJ2-1	TRBD2	TGTGCCAGCCAACGTGCGGGGGGGCGTTACAATGAGCAGTTCTTC	CASQRAGGRYNEQFF
TRBV28	-	TRBJ1-1	-	TGTGCCAGCCCCCCGGGGGGGGCCAAGGTGGGCGCTGAAGCTTTCTTT	CASPPGGAKVGAEAFF
TRBV15	-	TRBJ2-3	TRBD2	TGTGCCACCGCCGGGGTTTGGGGCGGGGGGGACAGCACAGATACGCAGTATTTT	CATAGVWGGGDSTDTQYF
TRBV24-1	-	TRBJ2-5	TRBD1	TGTGCCACCAGTGACCTGGGACAGAACCAAGAGACCCAGTACTTC	CATSDLGQNQETQYF
TRBV27	-	TRBJ2-7	TRBD1	TGTGCCAGCAGGCGACAGGGTTTCTACGAGCAGTACTTC	CASRRQGFYEQYF
TRBV11-2	-	TRBJ1-5	-	TGTGCCAGCAGCCGACAGGGCAATCAGCCCCAGCATTTT	CASSRQGNQPQHF
TRBV7-9	few	TRBJ2-7	TRBD2	TGTGCCAGCAGCTTTCTAGCGGGAGGGCCAGGTGAGCAGTACTTC	CASSFLAGGPGEQYF
TRBV10-3	-	TRBJ1-2	TRBD1	TGTGCCATCAGTACCGGGACAGGGGACTACACCTTC	CAISTGTGDYTF
TRBV28	few	TRBJ2-5	TRBD1	TGTGCCAGCATCTCCGGGACAGGGGGGCGAGAGACCCAGTACTTC	CASISGTGGRETQYF
TRBV19	-	TRBJ1-6	-	TGTGCCAGTAGTATACAACATCATAATTCACCCCTCCACTTT	CASSIQHHNSPLHF
TRBV28	-	TRBJ1-2	-	TGTGCCAACAGCCGGGACACTAACTATGGCTACACCTTC	CANSRDTNYGYTF
TRBV5-5	-	TRBJ1-1	TRBD1	TGTGCCAGCAGCTGGGGACAGGGAAACACTGAAGCTTTCTTT	CASSWGQGNTEAFF
TRBV7-9	once	TRBJ2-3	-	TGTGCCAGCAGCTCTTATCCTCCAGATACGCAGTATTTT	CASSSYPPDTQYF
TRBV10-1	-	TRBJ1-6	TRBD1	TGCGCCGACCCGACAGGGGAAGGGCCCCTCCACTTT	CADPTGEGPLHF
TRBV19	-	TRBJ2-1	-	TGTGCCAGTAGGGATCCAGGGAATGAGCAGTTCTTC	CASRDPGNEQFF
TRBV30	-	TRBJ2-5	-	TGTGCCTGGAGGTCAGGGAAAGGGACCCAGTACTTC	CAWRSGKGTQYF
TRBV28	-	TRBJ1-2	TRBD1	TGTGCCAGCAGTTCCCCGGGACAGGGGGCCATTAACTATGGCTACACCTTC	CASSSPGQGAINYGYTF
TRBV2	-	TRBJ2-1	-	TGTGCCAGCAGTCTGTATGAGCAGTTCTTC	CASSLYEQFF
TRBV6-2/TRBV6-3	-	TRBJ2-5	-	TGTGCCAGCAGTTACACATCGAAGGGGCAAGAGACCCAGTACTTC	CASSYTSKGQETQYF
TRBV30	-	TRBJ2-7	-	TGTGCCTGGAGTGCTCTAGCCCCCTACGAGCAGTACTTC	CAWSALAPYEQYF
TRBV19	-	TRBJ2-3	-	TGTGCCAGTAGTAACCGAGGGGGAGGCACAGATACGCAGTATTTT	CASSNRGGGTDTQYF
TRBV7-2	-	TRBJ2-7	TRBD1	TGTGCCAGCAGCTTAGTTCAGGGGGCGGTCTACGAGCAGTACTTC	CASSLVQGAVYEQYF
TRBV6-2/TRBV6-3	-	TRBJ2-1	TRBD1	TGTGCCAGCAGTTACCAACAGACAGGGATGAATGAGCAGTTCTTC	CASSYQQTGMNEQFF
TRBV28	-	TRBJ2-5	-	TGTGCCATTTCGAACCCCCGAGAAGACCAAGAGACCCAGTACTTC	CAISNPREDQETQYF
TRBV11-3	-	TRBJ2-1	TRBD2	TGTGCCAGCAGCTTAGGGGCCACTGGGACTAGCGGGGCGGAGGAGCAGTTCTTC	CASSLGATGTSGAEEQFF
TRBV6-6	-	TRBJ1-4	TRBD1	TGTGCCAGCAGTTACTCAGGTGCCAGGGGGAACCTAAAACTGTTTTTT	CASSYSGARGNLKLFF
TRBV29-1	-	TRBJ1-5	TRBD1	TGCAGCGTTGAATATCAGACAGGGTTGAGGGAGCCCCAGCATTTT	CSVEYQTGLREPQHF
TRBV18	-	TRBJ1-2	-	TGTGCCAGCTCGCGCGGACAGAGCTATGGCTACACCTTC	CASSRGQSYGYTF
TRBV7-9	once	TRBJ1-6	TRBD1	TGTGCCAGCAGCAATAGTCCGACAGGGGTTGTCTCACCCCTCCACTTT	CASSNSPTGVVSPLHF
TRBV30	-	TRBJ1-3	-	TGTGCCTGGAGTTCTACAGGGCCACCCTCTGGAAACACCATATATTTT	CAWSSTGPPSGNTIYF
TRBV27	-	TRBJ1-5	TRBD1	TGTGCCACCCGGGACAGGGAGGTCAATCAGCCCCAGCATTTT	CATRDREVNQPQHF
TRBV2	-	TRBJ2-5	-	TGTGCCAGCAGTAGGGGATTGGGCAGGGGAGAGACCCAGTACTTC	CASSRGLGRGETQYF
TRBV11-2	-	TRBJ2-3	-	TGTGCCAGCAGCTTAGATCTGGCGGGGTCAGATACGCAGTATTTT	CASSLDLAGSDTQYF
TRBV9	-	TRBJ2-2	-	TGTGCCAGCAGCGTACTAGGGACAACTAACACCGGGGAGCTGTTTTTT	CASSVLGTTNTGELFF
TRBV10-3	-	TRBJ2-7	-	TGTGCCATCAGTGAGACAAGCGGAACATCCTACGAGCAGTACTTC	CAISETSGTSYEQYF
TRBV7-9	-	TRBJ1-2	TRBD1	TGTGCCAGCAGCTTAGGAGCGACAGGGGGCGACTATGGCTACACCTTC	CASSLGATGGDYGYTF
TRBV29-1	-	TRBJ1-5	-	TGCAGCGTTGGGGAGAATAGCAATCAGCCCCAGCATTTT	CSVGENSNQPQHF
TRBV9	-	TRBJ1-6	TRBD1	TGTGCCAGCAGCGCCCGGACAGGGAATTCACCCCTCCACTTT	CASSARTGNSPLHF
TRBV10-3	once	TRBJ2-3	TRBD1	TGTGCCATCAGTGAACGGGGACAGGCGAGCACAGATACGCAGTATTTT	CAISERGQASTDTQYF
TRBV6-5	-	TRBJ1-6	-	TGTGCCAGCAGGGGGCCAGGGGTTAATTCACCCCTCCACTTT	CASRGPGVNSPLHF
TRBV28	-	TRBJ1-2	TRBD1	TGTGCCAGCAGTCTTCCCAACAGGGGGCCGGATGGCTACACCTTC	CASSLPNRGPDGYTF
TRBV29-1	-	TRBJ2-5	TRBD1	TGCAGCGCCCGGGACAGGGGGCTCCAAGAGACCCAGTACTTC	CSARDRGLQETQYF